The TCR beta chain under discussion was sequenced for a study of early T cells in non-severe SARS-CoV-2 infection. TCRdb used MiXCR to reprocess the 5' RACE reads, holding one entry per CDR3 protein. The sample carries about 70,000 distinct CDR3 sequences, approximately 14% recorded once. Germline V CDR1 and CDR2: WSHSY, SAAADI. Trimming left V 2 bases short and J 9 bases short, with 8 bases between. CDR3 length: 12 amino acids. This clonotype appeared a single time. This sample comprised whole blood, obtained at baseline. This clonotype originated in an adult who was a healthcare worker with PCR-confirmed SARS-CoV-2 infection or an uninfected control (not recorded which). The rearrangement links TRBV10-2 to TRBJ2-1; no firm D call. DNA for the CDR3: TGCGCCAGCAGTGAGCGGGCTCTTGAGCAGTTCTTC. This codes for CASSERALEQFF.